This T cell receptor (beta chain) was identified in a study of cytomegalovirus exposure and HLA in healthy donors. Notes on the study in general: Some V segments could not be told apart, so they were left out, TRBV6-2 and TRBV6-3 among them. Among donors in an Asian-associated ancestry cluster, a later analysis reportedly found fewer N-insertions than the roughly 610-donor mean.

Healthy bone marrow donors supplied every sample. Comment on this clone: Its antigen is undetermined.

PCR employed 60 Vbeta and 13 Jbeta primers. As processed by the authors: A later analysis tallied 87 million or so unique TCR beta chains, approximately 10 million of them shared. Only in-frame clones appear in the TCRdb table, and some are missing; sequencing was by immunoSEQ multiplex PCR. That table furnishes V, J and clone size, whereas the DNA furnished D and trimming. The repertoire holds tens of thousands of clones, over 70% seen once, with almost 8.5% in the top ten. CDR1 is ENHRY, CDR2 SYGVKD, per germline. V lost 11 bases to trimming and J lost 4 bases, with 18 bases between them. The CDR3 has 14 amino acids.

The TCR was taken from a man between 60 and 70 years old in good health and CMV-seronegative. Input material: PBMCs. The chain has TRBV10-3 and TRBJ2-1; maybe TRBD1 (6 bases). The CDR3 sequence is CALSPGQGYNEQFF. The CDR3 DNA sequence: TGTGCCCTCTCCCCGGGACAAGGGTACAATGAGCAGTTCTTC.